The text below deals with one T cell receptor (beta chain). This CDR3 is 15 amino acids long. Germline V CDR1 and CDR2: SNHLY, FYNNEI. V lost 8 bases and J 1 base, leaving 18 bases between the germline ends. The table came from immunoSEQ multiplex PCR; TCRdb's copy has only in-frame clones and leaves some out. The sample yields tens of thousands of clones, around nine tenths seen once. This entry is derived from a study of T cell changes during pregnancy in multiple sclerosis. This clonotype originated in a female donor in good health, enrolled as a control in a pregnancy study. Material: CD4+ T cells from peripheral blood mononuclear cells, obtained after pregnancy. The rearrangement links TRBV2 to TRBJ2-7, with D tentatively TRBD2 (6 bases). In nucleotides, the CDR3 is TGTGCCAGCGCGGGCGGGACTTTACCTTCCTACGAGCAGTACTTC. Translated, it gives CASAGGTLPSYEQYF.